This T cell receptor (beta chain) was sequenced for a study of T cells in Graves' hyperthyroidism and ophthalmopathy. V lost 5 bases to trimming and J lost 4 bases; unmatched junction nucleotides: 8. The CDR3 loop spans 15 amino acids. Germline CDR1 is SGHVS and CDR2 is FQNEAQ. Amplification of TCR beta CDR3 regions used RNA as the template. The TCR CDR3 was amplified in a first-round RT-PCR using the HTBI primer set. MiXCR was run by TCRdb on the multiplex PCR reads, yielding one entry per CDR3 protein. The sample includes approximately 570,000 distinct CDR3 sequences, just under 20% of them seen just once. Study-wide results and limits: Ophthalmopathy could be told apart from stable hyperthyroidism with a 13 V-J model.

Ophthalmopathy patients had moderate-to-severe active disease, CAS ≥3, NOSPECS ≥4, and disease duration under 3 months. Diagnoses were made from clinical symptoms, serum measures (thyroxine and TRAb), thyroid ultrasound and orbital computed tomography. This sample holds PBMCs from roughly 10 ml fresh peripheral blood. This clonotype has a count of ten or more. Its target is unknown. The receptor's source is a middle-aged man with Graves' ophthalmopathy. This chain links TRBV7-8 with TRBJ2-3; 8 nucleotides match TRBD1. The material sequenced was blood. The CDR3 DNA is TGTGCCAGCAGCCTCCTTCGACAGGGGTCAGATACGCAGTATTTT. Its translation is CASSLLRQGSDTQYF.